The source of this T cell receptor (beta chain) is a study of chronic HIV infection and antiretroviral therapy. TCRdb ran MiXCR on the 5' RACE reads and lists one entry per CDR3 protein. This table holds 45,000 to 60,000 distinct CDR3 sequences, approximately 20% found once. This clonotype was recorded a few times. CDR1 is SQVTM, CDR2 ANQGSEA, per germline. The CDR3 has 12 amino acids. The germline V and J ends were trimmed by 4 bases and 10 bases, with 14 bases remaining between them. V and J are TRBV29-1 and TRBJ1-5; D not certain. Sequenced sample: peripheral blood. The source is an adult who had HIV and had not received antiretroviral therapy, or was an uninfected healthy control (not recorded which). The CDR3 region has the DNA TGCAGCGTTGTCGAGGTTGGAGGACCCCAGCATTTT. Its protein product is CSVVEVGGPQHF.